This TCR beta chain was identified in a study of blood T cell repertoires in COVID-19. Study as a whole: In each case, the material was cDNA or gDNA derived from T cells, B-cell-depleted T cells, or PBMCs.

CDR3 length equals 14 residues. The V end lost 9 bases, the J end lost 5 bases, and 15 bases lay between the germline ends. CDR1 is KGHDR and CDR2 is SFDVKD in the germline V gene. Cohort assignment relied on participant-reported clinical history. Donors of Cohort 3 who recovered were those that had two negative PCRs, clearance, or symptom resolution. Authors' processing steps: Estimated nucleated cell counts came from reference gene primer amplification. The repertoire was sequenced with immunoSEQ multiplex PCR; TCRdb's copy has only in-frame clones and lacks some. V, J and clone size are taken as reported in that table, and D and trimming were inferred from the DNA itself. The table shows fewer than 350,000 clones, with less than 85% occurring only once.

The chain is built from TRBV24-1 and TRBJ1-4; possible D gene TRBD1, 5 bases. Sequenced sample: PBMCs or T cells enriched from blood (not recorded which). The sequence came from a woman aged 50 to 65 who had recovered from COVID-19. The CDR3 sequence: CATSWGGGNEKLFF. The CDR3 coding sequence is TGTGCCACCTCCTGGGGCGGAGGGAATGAAAAACTGTTTTTT.